This TCR beta chain was found in a study of blood T cell repertoires in COVID-19. Germline assignment: CDR1 KGHDR and CDR2 SFDVKD. The CDR3 has 13 residues. Trimming removed 9 bases from V and 5 bases from J; junction bases left unmatched: 6. Authors' data handling: Amplifying reference gene primers gave estimates of nucleated cell counts. Measured with immunoSEQ multiplex PCR; TCRdb has only the in-frame clones, and not every one. That table furnishes V, J and clone size, whereas the DNA furnished D and trimming. The table includes some 99,000 clones, around 90% detected once. What was sequenced was peripheral blood. This TCR was sampled from a human donor with COVID-19, enrolled during active disease. The donor label of this sample is uncertain. V and J are TRBV24-1 and TRBJ2-5, with 9 nucleotides matching TRBD1. CDR3 residues: CATGGTGSETQYF. The DNA for the CDR3 is TGTGCCACCGGCGGGACAGGGAGCGAGACCCAGTACTTC.